The 16 T cell receptor beta chains below come from one sample, sequenced in a study of early T cells in non-severe SARS-CoV-2 infection. TCRdb processed the 5' RACE reads anew with MiXCR; each CDR3 protein has one entry. The table shows about 90,000 distinct CDR3 sequences, with approximately 12% occurring only once. Sample: whole blood, taken at baseline. The receptors were gathered from an adult who was a healthcare worker with PCR-confirmed SARS-CoV-2 infection or an uninfected control (not recorded which).

This clonotype was counted ten times or more. The chain uses TRBV29-1 and TRBJ2-4, with D unresolved. Trimming took off 4 bases at V and 4 bases at J, with 11 bases between the two ends. The CDR3 sequence is 13 residues long. CDR1 SQVTM and CDR2 ANQGSEA come from the germline V gene. This chain's CDR3 is CSVVSALKNIQYF. CDR3 in DNA: TGCAGCGTTGTATCGGCCCTAAAAAACATTCAGTACTTC.

This clonotype was seen at least ten times. The genes are TRBV5-1 and TRBJ1-2; D not certain. The CDR3 totals 12 residues. Germline values: CDR1 SGHRS, CDR2 YFSETQ. Trimming left V 6 bases short and J 4 bases short, with 10 bases between. DNA for the CDR3: TGCGCCAGCAACGGTGGGAGCTATGGCTACACCTTC. This encodes CASNGGSYGYTF. Drawing the rest from reference TRBV5-1 and TRBJ1-2, the complete variable domain is KAGVTQTPRYLIKTRGQQVTLSCSPISGHRSVSWYQQTPGQGLQFLFEYFSETQRNKGNFPGRFSGRQFSNSRSEMNVSTLELGDSALYLCASNGGSYGYTFGSGTRLTVV.

This clonotype was seen at least ten times. In DNA, the CDR3 is TGTGCCAGCAGCTTAGTGGGCCCACAATACCATTCAATGAACACTGAAGCTTTCTTT. This translates into CASSLVGPQYHSMNTEAFF. The chain recombines TRBV7-2 with TRBJ1-1; no firm D call. CDR1 and CDR2 (germline): SGHTA, FQGNSA. This CDR3 region has 19 residues. The V end was cut by 1 base, the J end by 0 bases, with 21 bases between.

This clonotype was seen many times. The chain recombines TRBV9 with TRBJ2-1, with 8 bases identical to TRBD2. Losses at the gene ends were 4 bases for V and 1 base for J; bases not matched to a gene: 4. The CDR3 runs to 15 residues. The germline V gene encodes CDR1 SGDLS and CDR2 YYNGEE. As DNA, the CDR3 is TGTGCCAGCAGCCTCCGGGGGGGGTCCTACAATGAGCAGTTCTTC. Protein: CASSLRGGSYNEQFF.

Many counts were recorded for this clonotype. The rearrangement links TRBV5-4 to TRBJ2-1, with 8 bases matching TRBD1. Unmatched junction bases numbered 5, after V lost 9 bases and J lost 0 bases. The CDR3 covers 14 residues. Germline-derived CDR1 and CDR2 are SGHNT and YYREEE (reference sequence). CDR3: CAITTGVSYNEQFF. The CDR3 coding sequence is TGTGCCATCACGACAGGGGTCTCCTACAATGAGCAGTTCTTC.

There are many counts of this clonotype. The CDR3 sequence: CASSREGPRSGANVLTF. Written as DNA, the CDR3 is TGTGCCAGCTCACGCGAGGGACCGAGATCTGGGGCCAACGTCCTGACTTTC. The J gene is TRBJ2-6, the V gene TRBV18; D possibly matches TRBD1 or TRBD2 (5 bases each). The CDR3 has 17 amino acids. V lost 4 bases and J 1 base, leaving 14 bases between the germline ends. CDR1 KGHSH and CDR2 LQKENI come from the germline V gene.

This clonotype was detected many times. The rearrangement links TRBV28 to TRBJ2-5; 11 bases are shared with TRBD2. Germline V gives CDR1 MDHEN, CDR2 SYDVKM. Trimming removed 5 bases from V and 5 bases from J; junction bases left unmatched: 10. The CDR3 length is 16 residues. In nucleotides, the CDR3 is TGTGCCAGCAGTCCCCGCGGTAGCGGGAGGGGTGAGACCCAGTACTTC. It is translated as CASSPRGSGRGETQYF.

In its sample, this clonotype was seen a few times. The rearrangement uses TRBV6-5 and TRBJ2-5; D might be TRBD2 (8 bases). CDR3 length: 18 residues. V was shortened by 0 bases and J by 3 bases, with 20 bases between the two germline ends. Germline CDR1 reads MNHEY; CDR2 reads SVGAGI. The CDR3 DNA follows: TGTGCCAGCAGTTACTCGTTGCTGGTAGCGGGACAGAAAGAGACCCAGTACTTC. Its translation is CASSYSLLVAGQKETQYF.

This clonotype was recorded at least ten times. The V and J genes are TRBV6-5 and TRBJ2-3; D gene unclear. The germline CDR1 and CDR2 sequences are MNHEY and SVGAGI. This CDR3 region has 12 residues. Trimming removed 10 bases at V and 4 bases at J, with 12 bases between. The CDR3 sequence: CATRLRPDTQYF. In nucleotides, the CDR3 is TGTGCCACCCGACTTCGCCCAGATACGCAGTATTTT.

This clonotype was found many times. This rearrangement joins TRBV29-1 to TRBJ1-1; D possibly corresponds to TRBD1 (5 bases). Trimming removed 6 bases at V and 2 bases at J, with 13 bases between. CDR1 and CDR2 from the germline V gene are SQVTM and ANQGSEA. The CDR3 extends over 13 amino acids. CDR3 DNA: TGCAGCGTATCGACAGCCCTTAACACTGAAGCTTTCTTT. This gives the protein CSVSTALNTEAFF.

This clonotype has only a few counts. The chain carries TRBV20-1 and TRBJ1-3, with D possibly being TRBD1 (6 bases). Trimming stripped 5 bases from V and 2 bases from J, with 13 bases between. Germline V lookup: CDR1 DFQATT, CDR2 SNEGSKA (reference sequence). The CDR3 extends over 14 amino acids. CDR3 sequence reads: CSADRGAAGNTIYF. DNA of the CDR3: TGCAGTGCTGATCGGGGGGCGGCTGGAAACACCATATATTTT.

This clonotype was recorded many times. The V gene is TRBV20-1, the J gene TRBJ2-5; 7 bases line up with TRBD2. CDR1 is DFQATT and CDR2 is SNEGSKA in the germline V gene (reference sequence). The CDR3 spans 13 residues. The ends lost 6 bases at V and 5 bases at J; junction bases unmatched: 9. The chain's CDR3 is CSAPLTSRETQYF. The CDR3 DNA is TGCAGTGCCCCACTGACTAGCAGGGAGACCCAGTACTTC.

Comment on this clonotype: At one end the junction does not follow the germline gene, possibly because of a read error. The rearrangement uses TRBV12-3 or TRBV12-4 and TRBJ1-3; D might be TRBD1 (6 bases). This CDR3 comprises 14 residues. The CDR3: CASRGAGAGNTIYF. CDR3 bases: TGTGCCAGCAGGGGGGCCGGGGCTGGCAACACCATATATTTT.

This clonotype was recorded many times. The chain joins TRBV18 to TRBJ1-5; D uncertain. The CDR3 loop spans 14 amino acids. Trimming cost V 3 bases and J 4 bases, with 10 bases left between them. Per the germline V gene, CDR1 is KGHSH and CDR2 is LQKENI. The CDR3 sequence: CASSPLKGNQPQHF. CDR3 in DNA: TGTGCCAGCTCACCCTTAAAGGGAAATCAGCCCCAGCATTTT. The full variable domain, completed using reference TRBV18 and TRBJ1-5, is NAGVMQNPRHLVRRRGQEARLRCSPMKGHSHVYWYRQLPEEGLKFMVYLQKENIIDESGMPKERFSAEFPKEGPSILRIQQVVRGDSAAYFCASSPLKGNQPQHFGDGTRLSIL.

This clonotype showed up many times. V gene TRBV5-1 combines with J gene TRBJ2-7, with TRBD2 identical over 10 bases. This CDR3 is 16 amino acids long. V lost 0 bases and J lost 0; bases outside the gene matches: 3. Germline V lookup: CDR1 SGHRS, CDR2 YFSETQ. As DNA, the CDR3 is TGCGCCAGCAGCTTGGTCCTAGCGGGAGTCTCCTACGAGCAGTACTTC. Translation gives CASSLVLAGVSYEQYF.

The rearrangement links TRBV7-8 to TRBJ2-7; D might be TRBD1 or TRBD2, each matching 6 bases. The CDR3 is made up of 14 amino acids. V lost 5 bases and J lost 0, with 11 bases in between. From germline, CDR1 is SGHVS and CDR2 FQNEAQ. The CDR3 DNA reads as TGTGCCAGCAGCGGGAAGGGGGGCTCCTACGAGCAGTACTTC. It specifies CASSGKGGSYEQYF.